This TCR beta chain was sequenced for a study of blood T cell repertoires in COVID-19. As for the study in general: Material from acute and convalescent COVID-19 was sourced from the United States, Italy and Spain. T cells, B-cell-depleted T cells, or PBMCs supplied cDNA or gDNA.

V lost 7 bases to trimming and J lost 5 bases, with 17 bases between them. This CDR3 comprises 14 residues. Germline CDR1 reads LNHDA; CDR2 reads SQIVND (reference sequence). Assay: immunoSEQ multiplex PCR; the TCRdb copy retains only in-frame clones and omits some. The sample has around 120,000 clones, approximately 88% seen once; the top ten hold approximately 8.1%. V is TRBV19 and J is TRBJ1-1, with D unclear. Sequences were obtained from peripheral blood. The sequence was collected from a man over 45 with acute or convalescent COVID-19. The chain's CDR3 is CASKGEVGRTEAFF. Written as DNA, the CDR3 is TGTGCCAGTAAGGGCGAGGTGGGGAGAACTGAAGCTTTCTTT.